The count of the clone carrying this TCR beta chain is one. Its antigen is not known. This sample is drawn from a study of beta chain features in type 1 diabetes. Study results and caveats: Type 1 diabetes patients showed a moderate but significant shortening of TCRB CDR3s in all four CD4+ subsets. There was a possibility that cDNA sequencing over-represented cells with high TCR expression.

As every portion of the isolated RNA was reverse transcribed, the sequencing read expressed TCRB transcripts. Measured with immunoSEQ multiplex PCR; TCRdb has only the in-frame clones, and not every one. The table lists roughly 150,000 clones, about 8.1% of them singletons. Germline values: CDR1 LGHNA, CDR2 YSLEER. This CDR3 is 15 amino acids long. V lost 0 bases, J lost 7 bases, and 5 bases stayed unmatched. Researchers reported sorting CD4+ naive, central memory, regulatory and stem cell-like memory cells via CD45RO/CCR7/CD25/CD127/CD95/CD27. This chain joins TRBV4-3 and TRBJ1-5; 8 bases are a match to TRBD1. Specimen: central memory CD4+ T cells from blood. The receptor comes from a man between 18 and 35 years old in good health. CDR3: CASSQDHRGEQPQHF. CDR3 bases: TGCGCCAGCAGCCAAGACCACAGGGGGGAACAGCCCCAGCATTTT.